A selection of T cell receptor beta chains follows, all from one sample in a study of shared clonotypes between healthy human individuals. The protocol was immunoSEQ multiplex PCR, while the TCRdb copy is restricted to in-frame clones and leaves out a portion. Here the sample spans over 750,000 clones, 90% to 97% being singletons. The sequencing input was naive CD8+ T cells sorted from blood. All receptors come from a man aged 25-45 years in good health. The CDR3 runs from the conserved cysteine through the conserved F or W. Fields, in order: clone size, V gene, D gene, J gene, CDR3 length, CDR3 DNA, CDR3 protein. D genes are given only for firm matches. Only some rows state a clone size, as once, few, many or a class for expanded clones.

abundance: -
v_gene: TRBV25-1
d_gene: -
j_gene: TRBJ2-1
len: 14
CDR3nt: TGTGCCAGCAGTCCAGGGGATTCCTACAATGAGCAGTTCTTC
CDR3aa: CASSPGDSYNEQFF

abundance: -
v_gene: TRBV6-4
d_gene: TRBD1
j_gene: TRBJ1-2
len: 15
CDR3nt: TGTGCCAGCAGTGACAGGGCAGGGGGCGGCTATGGCTACACCTTC
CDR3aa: CASSDRAGGGYGYTF

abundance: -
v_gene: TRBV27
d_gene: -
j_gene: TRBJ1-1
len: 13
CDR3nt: TGTGCCAGCTCTTTCGGGCTGAGCACTGAAGCTTTCTTT
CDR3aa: CASSFGLSTEAFF

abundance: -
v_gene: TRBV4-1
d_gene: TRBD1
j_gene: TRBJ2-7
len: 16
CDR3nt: TGCGCCAGCAGCCAAGACAGGCCAGGGGGCACCTACGAGCAGTACTTC
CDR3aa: CASSQDRPGGTYEQYF

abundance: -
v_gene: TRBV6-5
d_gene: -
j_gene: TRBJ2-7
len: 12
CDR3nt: TGTGCCAGCGCCTCGGCGGACTACGAGCAGTACTTC
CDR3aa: CASASADYEQYF

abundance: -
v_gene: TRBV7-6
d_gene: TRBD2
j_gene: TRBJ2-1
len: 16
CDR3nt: TGTGCCAGCAGCCAGGAGCGAGGCGGGAGCTACAATGAGCAGTTCTTC
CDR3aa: CASSQERGGSYNEQFF

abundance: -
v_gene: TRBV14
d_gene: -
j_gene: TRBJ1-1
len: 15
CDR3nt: TGTGCCAGCAGCCCTCAACAGGACTCGAACACTGAAGCTTTCTTT
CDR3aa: CASSPQQDSNTEAFF

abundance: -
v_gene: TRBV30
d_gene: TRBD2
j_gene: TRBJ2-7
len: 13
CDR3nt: TGTGCCTGGAGACTAGCGGGAGCCTACGAGCAGTACTTC
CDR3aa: CAWRLAGAYEQYF

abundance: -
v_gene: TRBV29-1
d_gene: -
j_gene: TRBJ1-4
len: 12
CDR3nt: TGCAGCGTTGAAGATCTTAAGGGATTACTGTTTTTT
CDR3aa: CSVEDLKGLLFF

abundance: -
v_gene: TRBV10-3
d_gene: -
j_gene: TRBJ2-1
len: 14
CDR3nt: TGTGCCATCAGTGAGGGGGACCACTACAATGAGCAGTTCTTC
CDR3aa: CAISEGDHYNEQFF

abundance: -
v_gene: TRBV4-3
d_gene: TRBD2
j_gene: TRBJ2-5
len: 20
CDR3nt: TGCGCCAGCAGCCAGGTTTCGACAGGGAAGTTTAAGCGGGGGGGAGAGACCCAGTACTTC
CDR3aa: CASSQVSTGKFKRGGETQYF

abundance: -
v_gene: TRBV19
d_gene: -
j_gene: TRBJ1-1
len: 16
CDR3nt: TGTGCCAGTAGTACCTTGGATCCTTACATGAACACTGAAGCTTTCTTT
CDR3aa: CASSTLDPYMNTEAFF

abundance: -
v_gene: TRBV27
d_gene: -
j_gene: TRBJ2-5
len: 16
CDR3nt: TGTGCCAGCAGTTTCTCCGACACAGGGCTCAGAGAGACCCAGTACTTC
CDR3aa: CASSFSDTGLRETQYF

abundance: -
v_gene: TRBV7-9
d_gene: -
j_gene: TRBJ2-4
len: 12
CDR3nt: TGTGCCAGCAGTTCAGGGTTGCACATTCAGTACTTC
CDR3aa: CASSSGLHIQYF

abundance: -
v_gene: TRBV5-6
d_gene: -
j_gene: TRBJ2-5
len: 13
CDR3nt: TGTGCCAGCAGCTTGGGGGCCCAAGAGACCCAGTACTTC
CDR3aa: CASSLGAQETQYF

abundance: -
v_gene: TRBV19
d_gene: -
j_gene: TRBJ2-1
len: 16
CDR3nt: TGTGCCAGTAGTGACGGGGTTGGCAGGGGTAGCAATGAGCAGTTCTTC
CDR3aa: CASSDGVGRGSNEQFF

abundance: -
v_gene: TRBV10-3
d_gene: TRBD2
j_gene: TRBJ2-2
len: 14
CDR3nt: TGTGCCATCCCGGGACTAGCGGGCCGGGGGGAGCTGTTTTTT
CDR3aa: CAIPGLAGRGELFF

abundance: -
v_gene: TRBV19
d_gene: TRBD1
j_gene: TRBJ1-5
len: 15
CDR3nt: TGTGCCAGTAGCACTACCCGGACAGGGTTACAGCCCCAGCATTTT
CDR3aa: CASSTTRTGLQPQHF

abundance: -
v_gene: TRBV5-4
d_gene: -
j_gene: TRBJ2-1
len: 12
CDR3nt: TGTGCCAGCAGCTCAGCTTACAATGAGCAGTTCTTC
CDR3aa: CASSSAYNEQFF

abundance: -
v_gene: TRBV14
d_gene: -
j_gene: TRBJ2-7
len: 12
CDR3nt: TGTGCCAGCAGCAGACTAGTTTACGAGCAGTACTTC
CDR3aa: CASSRLVYEQYF

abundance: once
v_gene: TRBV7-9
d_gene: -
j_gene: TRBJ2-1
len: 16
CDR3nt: TGTGCCAGCAGCCCACGGGACGTAAGCTCCTACAATGAGCAGTTCTTC
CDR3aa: CASSPRDVSSYNEQFF

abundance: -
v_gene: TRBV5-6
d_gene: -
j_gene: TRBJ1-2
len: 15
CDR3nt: TGTGCCAGCAGCTTTTTGGACGGGAAAAGATATGGCTACACCTTC
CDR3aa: CASSFLDGKRYGYTF

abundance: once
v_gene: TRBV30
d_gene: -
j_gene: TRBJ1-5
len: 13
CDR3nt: TGTGCCTTCAGTACAGGGCCCTCGGTGCCCCAGCATTTT
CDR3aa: CAFSTGPSVPQHF

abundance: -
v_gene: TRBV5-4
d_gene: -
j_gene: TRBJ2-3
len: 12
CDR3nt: TGTGCCAGCAGCTTGGGTGCAGATACGCAGTATTTT
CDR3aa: CASSLGADTQYF

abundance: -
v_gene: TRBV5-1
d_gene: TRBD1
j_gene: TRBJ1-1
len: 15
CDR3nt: TGCGCCAGCAGCTTGGGACGACAGGGGGCTACTGAAGCTTTCTTT
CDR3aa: CASSLGRQGATEAFF

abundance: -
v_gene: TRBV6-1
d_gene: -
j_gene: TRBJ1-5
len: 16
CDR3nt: TGTGCCAGCAGTGAAGCGTCCGGTTATAGCAATCAGCCCCAGCATTTT
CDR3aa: CASSEASGYSNQPQHF

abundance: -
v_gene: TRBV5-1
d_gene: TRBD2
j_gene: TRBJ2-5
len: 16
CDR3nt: TGCGCCAGCAGCTTGACTAGCGGGAGGGCCAGTGAGACCCAGTACTTC
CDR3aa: CASSLTSGRASETQYF

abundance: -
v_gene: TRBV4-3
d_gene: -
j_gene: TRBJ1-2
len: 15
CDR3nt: TGCGCCAGCAGCCAAGGAGGGGGGGACAACTATGGCTACACCTTC
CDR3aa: CASSQGGGDNYGYTF

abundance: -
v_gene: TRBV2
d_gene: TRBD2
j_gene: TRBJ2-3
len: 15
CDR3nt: TGTGCCAGCAGTGAACCCCTAGCGGGGGGGGATACGCAGTATTTT
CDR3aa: CASSEPLAGGDTQYF

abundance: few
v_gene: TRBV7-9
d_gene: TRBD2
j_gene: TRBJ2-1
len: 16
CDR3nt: TGTGCCAGCAGCTCATACCTAGCGGGAGTTGGTCATGAGCAGTTCTTC
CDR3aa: CASSSYLAGVGHEQFF

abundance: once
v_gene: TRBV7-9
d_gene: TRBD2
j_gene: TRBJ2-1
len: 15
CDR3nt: TGTGCCAGCAGCCCAACTAGCGGGAGATACAATGAGCAGTTCTTC
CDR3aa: CASSPTSGRYNEQFF

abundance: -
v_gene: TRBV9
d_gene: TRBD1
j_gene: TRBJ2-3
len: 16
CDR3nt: TGTGCCAGCAGCGGAGACCGGGACAGGGACACAGATACGCAGTATTTT
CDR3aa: CASSGDRDRDTDTQYF

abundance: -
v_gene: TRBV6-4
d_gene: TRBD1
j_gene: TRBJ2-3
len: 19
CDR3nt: TGTGCCAGCGTCCTTACAGGGGCCCGCATATCTCCTAGCACAGATACGCAGTATTTT
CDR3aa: CASVLTGARISPSTDTQYF

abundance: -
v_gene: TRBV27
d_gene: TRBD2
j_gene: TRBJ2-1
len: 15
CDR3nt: TGTGCCAGCAGTTTATACGGACTAGCGACCCATGAGCAGTTCTTC
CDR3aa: CASSLYGLATHEQFF

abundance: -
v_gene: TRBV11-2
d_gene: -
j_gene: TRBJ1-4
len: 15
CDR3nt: TGTGCCAGCAGGGGACACCGAGAGGTTAATGAAAAACTGTTTTTT
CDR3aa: CASRGHREVNEKLFF

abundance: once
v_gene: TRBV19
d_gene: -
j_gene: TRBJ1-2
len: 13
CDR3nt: TGTGCCAGCCGCGAACCAGGAAGCTATGGCTACACCTTC
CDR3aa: CASREPGSYGYTF

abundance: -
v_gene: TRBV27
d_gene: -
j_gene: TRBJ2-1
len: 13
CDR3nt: TGTGCCAGCAGTTTTGCTACCTACAATGAGCAGTTCTTC
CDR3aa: CASSFATYNEQFF

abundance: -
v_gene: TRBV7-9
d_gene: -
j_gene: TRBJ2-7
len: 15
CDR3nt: TGTGCCAGCAGCTTAGATTACGGACTCAACTACGAGCAGTACTTC
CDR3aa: CASSLDYGLNYEQYF

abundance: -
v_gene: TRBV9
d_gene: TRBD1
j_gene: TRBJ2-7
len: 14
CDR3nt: TGTGCCAGCAGCGGACAGGGACCCTCCTACGAGCAGTACTTC
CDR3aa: CASSGQGPSYEQYF

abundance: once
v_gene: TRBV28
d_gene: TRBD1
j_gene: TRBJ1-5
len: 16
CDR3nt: TGTGCCAGCACGCTCTTGGGACAGGCCCCGAATCAGCCCCAGCATTTT
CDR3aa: CASTLLGQAPNQPQHF

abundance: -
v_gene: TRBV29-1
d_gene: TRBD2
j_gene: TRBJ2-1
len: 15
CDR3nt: TGCAGCGCCCTAGGGGGAAAGCGGGAGTTTTATGAGCAGTTCTTC
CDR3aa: CSALGGKREFYEQFF

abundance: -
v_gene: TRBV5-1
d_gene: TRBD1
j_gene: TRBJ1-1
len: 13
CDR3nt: TGCGCCAGCAGCGGGGACAGCAACACTGAAGCTTTCTTT
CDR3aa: CASSGDSNTEAFF

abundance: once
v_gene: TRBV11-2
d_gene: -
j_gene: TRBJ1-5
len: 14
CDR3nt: TGTGCCAGCAGCTTGGGAGGCGGCAATCAGCCCCAGCATTTT
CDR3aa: CASSLGGGNQPQHF

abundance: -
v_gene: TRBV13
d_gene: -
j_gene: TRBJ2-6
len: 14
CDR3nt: TGTGCCAGCAGTCTCGGGCGGGGGGCCAACGTCCTGACTTTC
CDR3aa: CASSLGRGANVLTF

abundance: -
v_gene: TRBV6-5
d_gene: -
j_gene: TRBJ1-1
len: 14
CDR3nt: TGTGCCAGCAGTTTACCCAACAGGGCGGAGGAAGCTTTCTTT
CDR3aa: CASSLPNRAEEAFF

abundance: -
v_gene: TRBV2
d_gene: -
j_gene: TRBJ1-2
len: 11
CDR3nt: TGTGCCAGCAGTCGGGGTAATGGCTACACCTTC
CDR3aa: CASSRGNGYTF

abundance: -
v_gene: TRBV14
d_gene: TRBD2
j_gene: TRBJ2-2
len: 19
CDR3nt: TGTGCCAGCAGCTTATTTACCGGGACTAGCTTAACGAACACCGGGGAGCTGTTTTTT
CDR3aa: CASSLFTGTSLTNTGELFF

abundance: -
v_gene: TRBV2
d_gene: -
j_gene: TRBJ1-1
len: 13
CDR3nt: TGTGCCAGCAGCCCTGACAGATACGTTGAAGCTTTCTTT
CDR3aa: CASSPDRYVEAFF

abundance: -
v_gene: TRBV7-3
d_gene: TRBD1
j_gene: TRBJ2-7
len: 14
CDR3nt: TGTGCCAGCAGCTTGCTGGCAGGGGGCTCCGAGCAGTACTTC
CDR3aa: CASSLLAGGSEQYF

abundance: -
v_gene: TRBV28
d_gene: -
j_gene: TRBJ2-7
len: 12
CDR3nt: TGTGCCAGCAGTCCCCCCACCTACGAGCAGTACTTC
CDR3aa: CASSPPTYEQYF

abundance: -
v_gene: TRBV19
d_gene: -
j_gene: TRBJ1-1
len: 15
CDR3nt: TGTGCCAGTAGTATCCGGGAGGTGTTGAACACTGAAGCTTTCTTT
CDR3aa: CASSIREVLNTEAFF

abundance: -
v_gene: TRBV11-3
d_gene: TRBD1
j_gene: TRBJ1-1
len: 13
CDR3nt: TGTGCCAGCAGCTTAGGTCCCGGGACAGATACTTTCTTT
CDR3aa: CASSLGPGTDTFF

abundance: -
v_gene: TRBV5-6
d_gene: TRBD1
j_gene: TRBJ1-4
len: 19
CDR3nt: TGTGCCAGCAGCTTAGACCTTGGGACAGGGGATTCAACTAATGAAAAACTGTTTTTT
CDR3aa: CASSLDLGTGDSTNEKLFF

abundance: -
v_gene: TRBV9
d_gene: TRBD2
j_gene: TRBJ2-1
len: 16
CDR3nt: TGTGCCAGCAGCCCACCCACTAGCGGGGGAGACAATGAGCAGTTCTTC
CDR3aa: CASSPPTSGGDNEQFF

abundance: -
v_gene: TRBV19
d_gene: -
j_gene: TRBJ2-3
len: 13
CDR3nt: TGTGCCAGTTCGTGGGAGAGCACAGATACGCAGTATTTT
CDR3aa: CASSWESTDTQYF

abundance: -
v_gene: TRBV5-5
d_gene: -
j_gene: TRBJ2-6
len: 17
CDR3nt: TGTGCCAGCAGCTTGGGGTACCGGGGCCCTGGGGCCAACGTCCTGACTTTC
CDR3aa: CASSLGYRGPGANVLTF

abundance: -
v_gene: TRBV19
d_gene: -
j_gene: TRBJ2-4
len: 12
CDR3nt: TGTGCCAGTAGTATCGTTCTCGGCATTCAGTACTTC
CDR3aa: CASSIVLGIQYF

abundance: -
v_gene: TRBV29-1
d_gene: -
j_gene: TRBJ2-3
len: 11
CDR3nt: TGCAGCGTTGACTTCACAGATACGCAGTATTTT
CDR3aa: CSVDFTDTQYF

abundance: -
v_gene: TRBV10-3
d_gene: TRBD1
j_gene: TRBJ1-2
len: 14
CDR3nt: TGTGCCATCAGTTGGACAGGGGGGAACTATGGCTACACCTTC
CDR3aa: CAISWTGGNYGYTF